The subject of this entry is one T cell receptor (beta chain). Its target is not known. The data were obtained in a study of T cell responses to AZD1222 COVID-19 vaccine. Points from the study as a whole: There were mostly white British donors and more females than males, and clonal diversity was possibly underestimated. Across the whole spike, CD4 TCRs peaked at regions 160-218 and 743-854. Just six people given AZD1222 tested seropositive at baseline. All repertoire sampling was performed exclusively after the peak T cell response.

Libraries were prepared by immunoSEQ multiplex PCR; TCRdb keeps only in-frame clonotypes and omits some of them. This table has about 170,000 clones, around 90% appearing once. CDR3 size: 14 residues. V gave up 0 bases and J gave up 2 bases; unmatched junction bases: 1. Germline lookup yields CDR1 SGHRS and CDR2 YFSETQ. This receptor was obtained from an adult who received the AZD1222 COVID-19 vaccine. V and J are TRBV5-1 and TRBJ2-7, with 8 bases identical to TRBD1. Sequencing used peripheral blood, obtained 28 days after the second AZD1222 dose. The CDR3 DNA sequence: TGCGCCAGCAGCTTGGGGGACAGGCCCTACGAGCAGTACTTC. It codes for CASSLGDRPYEQYF.